These 3 T cell receptor beta chains share one sample of origin, sequenced in a study of T cell changes during pregnancy in multiple sclerosis. Clones were sequenced by immunoSEQ multiplex PCR, and TCRdb holds only the in-frame ones, with some missing. The sample includes tens of thousands of clones, almost 90% of them seen just once. The sequences come from CD4+ T cells from peripheral blood mononuclear cells, collected in the third trimester of pregnancy. These receptors were taken from a female donor in good health, enrolled as a control in a pregnancy study.

The table lists this clone with a few counts. The chain uses TRBV29-1 and TRBJ1-3, with D hard to call. Between the trimmed V and J ends, which lost 7 bases and 3 bases, there was a span of 7 bases. Germline loops: CDR1 SQVTM, CDR2 ANQGSEA. This CDR3 region has 11 residues. CDR3 loop: CSALVGNTIYF. The CDR3 nucleotides read TGCAGCGCCTTAGTTGGAAACACCATATATTTT. The full variable domain, in which reference TRBV29-1 and TRBJ1-3 provide the parts outside the CDR3, is SAVISQKPSRDICQRGTSLTIQCQVDSQVTMMFWYRQQPGQSLTLIATANQGSEATYESGFVIDKFPISRPNLTFSTLTVSNMSPEDSSIYLCSALVGNTIYFGEGSWLTVV.

The chain is built from TRBV6-1 and TRBJ1-5; 9 bases agree with TRBD1. Germline CDR1 is MNHNS and CDR2 is SASEGT. V shed 7 bases and J 5 bases; nucleotides not matched to a gene: 9. The CDR3 sequence is 15 residues long. As DNA, the CDR3 is TGTGCCAGCAATTCCGGACAGGGGAGTCATCAGCCCCAGCATTTT. It codes for CASNSGQGSHQPQHF.

The rearrangement uses TRBV30 and TRBJ1-6; TRBD1 agrees at 8 bases. V gave up 2 bases and J gave up 7 bases; unmatched junction bases: 1. The CDR3 has 13 residues. CDR1 is GTSNPN and CDR2 is SVGIG in the germline V gene (reference sequence). DNA of the CDR3: TGTGCCTGGAGTAGACAGGGGAATTCACCCCTCCACTTT. Translated: CAWSRQGNSPLHF.